The 27 T cell receptor beta chains listed next were all sequenced from one sample in a study of a mutant IDH1 vaccine in newly diagnosed glioma. Sample time point: week 23, last vaccination. Vaccination comprised doses that each held 300 ug of mutant IDH1 20-mer peptide, plus topical imiquimod. Their recognized antigens are unknown. Clones were read by immunoSEQ multiplex PCR, and TCRdb kept only the in-frame ones, dropping some. Altogether tens of thousands of clones are present, around 74% being singletons, with the ten largest covering about 5%. The sample here was PBMCs, taken from a glioma patient whose treatment included an IDH1 peptide vaccine. The receptors stem from a man in his forties or fifties with glioma.

The genes are TRBV29-1 and TRBJ1-2; D is ambiguous. CDR1 SQVTM and CDR2 ANQGSEA come from the germline V gene. This CDR3 has 13 residues. Between the trimmed V and J ends, which lost 4 bases and 2 bases, there was a span of 11 bases. CDR3 region: CSVGGGVNYGYTF. CDR3 sequence (DNA): TGCAGCGTTGGGGGAGGTGTAAACTATGGCTACACCTTC. Filled out from reference TRBV29-1 and TRBJ1-2, the complete variable domain reads SAVISQKPSRDICQRGTSLTIQCQVDSQVTMMFWYRQQPGQSLTLIATANQGSEATYESGFVIDKFPISRPNLTFSTLTVSNMSPEDSSIYLCSVGGGVNYGYTFGSGTRLTVV.

J is TRBJ1-1 and V is TRBV4-3; no clear D gene. Germline-derived CDR1 and CDR2 are LGHNA and YSLEER. V dropped 4 bases and J dropped 4 bases, with 13 bases sitting between them. The CDR3 runs to 14 residues. CDR3 DNA sequence: TGCGCCAGCAGCCCCGGACCTTCTGGCACTGAAGCTTTCTTT. This codes for CASSPGPSGTEAFF.

The sample holds one count of this clone. The gene calls are TRBV30 and TRBJ2-7; 7 bases match TRBD1. Looked up from germline, CDR1 is GTSNPN and CDR2 is SVGIG (reference sequence). V shed 4 bases, J shed 7 bases, and the junction held 10 bases outside the gene matches. The CDR3 has 13 amino acids. Written as DNA, the CDR3 is TGTGCCTGGAACCGGCAGGGGGTGAGTGAGCAGTACTTC. Translation: CAWNRQGVSEQYF. Filled out from reference TRBV30 and TRBJ2-7, the complete variable domain reads SQTIHQWPATLVQPVGSPLSLECTVEGTSNPNLYWYRQAAGRGLQLLFYSVGIGQISSEVPQNLSASRPQDRQFILSSKKLLLSDSGFYLCAWNRQGVSEQYFGPGTRLTVT.

This clone is a singleton in its sample. This chain uses TRBV5-6 with TRBJ2-2; a possible D gene is TRBD2 (6 bases). Germline V gene data show CDR1 as SGHDT and CDR2 as YYEEEE. V lost 7 bases to trimming and J lost 0 bases, with 16 bases between them. This CDR3 is built from 16 residues. The CDR3 region has the DNA TGTGCCAGCGACCCTAATGGAGGGACGAACACCGGGGAGCTGTTTTTT. Translated: CASDPNGGTNTGELFF.

The genes are TRBV30 and TRBJ2-7, with D hard to call. The V end lost 1 base, the J end lost 7 bases, and 8 bases lay between the germline ends. Germline V gene data show CDR1 as GTSNPN and CDR2 as SVGIG (reference sequence). The CDR3 consists of 11 residues. The CDR3 protein is CAWSGLGEQYF. For the CDR3, the DNA is TGTGCCTGGAGTGGGCTCGGGGAGCAGTACTTC.

The chain uses TRBV9 and TRBJ1-5, with D maybe TRBD1 (5 bases). Looked up from germline, CDR1 is SGDLS and CDR2 is YYNGEE. With 0 bases removed from V and 6 bases from J, the gap between germline ends came to 16 bases. This CDR3 spans 16 amino acids. CDR3 amino acids: CASSVERDSLGQPQHF. The CDR3 region has the DNA TGTGCCAGCAGCGTAGAAAGGGACTCCTTGGGTCAGCCCCAGCATTTT.

Comments on this clone: The sample has other DNA sequences that encode this CDR3 too. The V call is TRBV7-2, the J call TRBJ1-3; D gene uncertain. Germline CDR1 SGHTA, CDR2 FQGNSA. The V end lost 4 bases, the J end lost 0 bases, and 4 bases lay between the germline ends. The CDR3 loop spans 13 amino acids. The CDR3 protein is CASSYNSGNTIYF. For the CDR3, the DNA is TGTGCCAGCAGCTACAACTCTGGAAACACCATATATTTT.

The chain combines TRBV18 with TRBJ1-3; TRBD1 aligns across 10 bases. The CDR3 extends over 16 amino acids. The junction had 8 bases not matched to a gene; V was cut back by 6 bases and J by 3 bases. Germline V gene data show CDR1 as KGHSH and CDR2 as LQKENI. The CDR3 nucleotides are TGTGCCAGCTCTCAACCTGGGACAGGGGATGGAAACACCATATATTTT. Encoded protein: CASSQPGTGDGNTIYF.

The CDR3 region is CASSPGTDAYEQYF. The DNA of the CDR3 is TGTGCCAGCTCACCGGGGACGGACGCCTACGAGCAGTACTTC. The chain carries TRBV18 and TRBJ2-7; D may be TRBD1 or TRBD2 (5 bases each). The ends were cut back, 3 bases at V and 2 bases at J, with 11 bases in the middle. The CDR3 is 14 amino acids. Germline values: CDR1 KGHSH, CDR2 LQKENI.

V gene TRBV13 combines with J gene TRBJ1-2; no clear D gene. Trimming took off 2 bases at V and 8 bases at J, with 18 bases between the two ends. This CDR3 is built from 15 residues. Germline lookup yields CDR1 PRHDT and CDR2 FYEKMQ (reference sequence). CDR3 nucleotides: TGTGCCAGCAGCTTATATGGTTCGGACCGGCCGGGCTACACCTTC. Protein product: CASSLYGSDRPGYTF.

The rearrangement joins TRBV20-1 to TRBJ1-1; no reliable D call. The CDR3 consists of 9 residues. V lost 1 base, J lost 12 bases, and 6 bases lay in between. Germline V gives CDR1 DFQATT, CDR2 SNEGSKA (reference sequence). The DNA for the CDR3 is TGCAGTGCTAGAGTGCCCCCTTTCTTT. The encoded protein is CSARVPPFF.

The gene calls are TRBV10-3 and TRBJ2-7; D is perhaps TRBD1 (5 bases). The CDR3 runs to 14 residues. CDR1 is ENHRY, CDR2 SYGVKD, per germline. The V gene lost 5 bases and the J gene lost 0 bases, with 11 bases spanning the gap. CDR3 coding DNA: TGTGCCATCAGTACCGCAGACAGCTCCTACGAGCAGTACTTC. Translated: CAISTADSSYEQYF.

The chain joins TRBV10-3 to TRBJ1-3, with 7 bases fitting TRBD1. The CDR3 is 14 residues long. Germline loops: CDR1 ENHRY, CDR2 SYGVKD. Trimming removed 8 bases from V and 0 bases from J; junction bases left unmatched: 4. This CDR3 is CAIQTGPSGNTIYF. DNA of the CDR3: TGTGCCATCCAGACAGGGCCCTCTGGAAACACCATATATTTT.

This rearrangement joins TRBV5-1 to TRBJ2-7; D may match TRBD1 or TRBD2 (5 bases each). The CDR3 has 16 residues. In germline, CDR1 is SGHRS, CDR2 YFSETQ. V was cut by 2 bases and J by 0 bases, with 15 bases left in between. In DNA, the CDR3 is TGCGCCAGCAGCTTTGGGGGAACCGGGGCCTCCTACGAGCAGTACTTC. It translates to CASSFGGTGASYEQYF.

This rearrangement joins TRBV14 to TRBJ2-7; 8 bases are a match to TRBD1. Germline V gene lookup returns CDR1 SGHDN and CDR2 FVKESK. The CDR3 is made up of 14 amino acids. J gave up 5 bases and V 5 bases, and 8 bases lay outside the gene matches. CDR3 region: CASSSRTGFDEQYF. CDR3 bases: TGTGCCAGCAGCAGTAGGACAGGGTTCGACGAGCAGTACTTC.

The V call is TRBV15, the J call TRBJ1-5, with 8 nucleotides matching TRBD1. V lost 5 bases and J lost 6; bases outside the gene matches: 6. CDR3 length: 14 residues. Germline V gene lookup returns CDR1 LNHNV and CDR2 YYDKDF (reference sequence). The CDR3 loop reads CATSGDRGGQPQHF. In DNA form, the CDR3 reads TGTGCCACCAGCGGCGACAGGGGTGGTCAGCCCCAGCATTTT.

The chain has TRBV18 and TRBJ2-7, with 12 bases matching TRBD1. This CDR3 contains 15 residues. With 2 bases clipped from V and 6 bases from J, the junction kept 5 bases outside the gene matches. Germline CDR1 reads KGHSH; CDR2 reads LQKENI. CDR3: CASSPSGQGAGEQYF. The CDR3 DNA is TGTGCCAGCTCACCATCGGGACAGGGGGCAGGCGAGCAGTACTTC.

The gene calls are TRBV9 and TRBJ2-3; TRBD2 agrees at 9 bases. The V and J ends lost 3 bases and 4 bases, in that order; junction bases with no gene match: 3. In germline, CDR1 is SGDLS, CDR2 YYNGEE. The CDR3 covers 14 residues. The CDR3 nucleotides read TGTGCCAGCAGCGGTAGCGGGGGACCAGATACGCAGTATTTT. As protein: CASSGSGGPDTQYF.

V is TRBV2 and J is TRBJ2-1; D is uncertain. Trimming removed 7 bases from V and 8 bases from J, with 12 bases in between. CDR1 SNHLY and CDR2 FYNNEI come from the germline V gene. The CDR3 extends over 12 amino acids. The CDR3 nucleotides are TGTGCCAGCACATATAGTATTGATGAGCAGTTCTTC. Translated: CASTYSIDEQFF. Variable domain in full (rest from reference TRBV2 and TRBJ2-1): EPEVTQTPSHQVTQMGQEVILRCVPISNHLYFYWYRQILGQKVEFLVSFYNNEISEKSEIFDDQFSVERPDGSNFTLKIRSTKLEDSAMYFCASTYSIDEQFFGPGTRLTVL.

In the case of this clone: The junction and the germline gene differ at one end; a read error may be behind it. The V call is TRBV28, the J call TRBJ1-2; D not certain. The CDR3 is 13 residues long. Germline-derived CDR1 and CDR2 are MDHEN and SYDVKM. The CDR3: CASSSPTLPGPLF. The CDR3 DNA is TGTGCCAGCAGTTCCCCAACCCTTCCCGGGCCACTCTTC.

The chain uses TRBV6-6 and TRBJ2-7; a weak D match, TRBD1 (5 bases). The germline V gene has CDR1 MNHNY and CDR2 SVGAGI (reference sequence). The CDR3 length is 12 residues. The V and J ends lost 0 bases and 6 bases respectively, with 6 bases between them. The CDR3 here is CASSYSRVEQYF. CDR3 sequence (DNA): TGTGCCAGCAGTTACTCCAGGGTCGAGCAGTACTTC.

The chain joins TRBV5-1 to TRBJ1-2, with no clear D. The germline V gene encodes CDR1 SGHRS and CDR2 YFSETQ. This CDR3 comprises 14 residues. Trimming stripped 0 bases from V and 5 bases from J, with 11 bases between. CDR3 region: CASSLADRSYGYTF. As DNA, the CDR3 is TGCGCCAGCAGCTTGGCCGACCGATCTTATGGCTACACCTTC.

This clone was detected only a few times. V usage is TRBV28 and J usage is TRBJ1-1; unclear D gene. Germline V gene sequence: CDR1 MDHEN, CDR2 SYDVKM. With 5 bases removed from V and 0 bases from J, the gap between germline ends came to 10 bases. The CDR3 covers 14 residues. CDR3 amino acids: CASSPPTLNTEAFF. The CDR3 DNA sequence: TGTGCCAGCAGTCCCCCTACTCTGAACACTGAAGCTTTCTTT.

The chain has TRBV29-1 and TRBJ2-2, with 7 positions matching TRBD1. The CDR3 spans 15 residues. The germline V gene encodes CDR1 SQVTM and CDR2 ANQGSEA. V was clipped by 1 base and J by 6 bases; unmatched bases: 8. The CDR3 DNA is TGCAGCGTTGAAGGTGGGGACAGTCGGTCCGGGGAGCTGTTTTTT. Its translation: CSVEGGDSRSGELFF.

CDR3 sequence: CASSPQGLNTGELFF. DNA of the CDR3: TGTGCCAGCAGCCCCCAGGGCCTGAACACCGGGGAGCTGTTTTTT. V gene TRBV4-2 combines with J gene TRBJ2-2; tentative D call: TRBD1 (5 bases). The CDR3 totals 15 residues. Germline-derived CDR1 and CDR2 are LGHNA and YNFKEQ. The germline V and J ends were trimmed by 4 bases and 1 base, with 10 bases remaining between them.

The chain uses TRBV9 and TRBJ1-1, with D tentatively TRBD1 (6 bases). The CDR3 has 13 residues. V lost 0 bases, J lost 13 bases, and 16 bases lay in between. Looked up from germline, CDR1 is SGDLS and CDR2 is YYNGEE. CDR3 amino acids: CASSVESAGVVFF. The CDR3 DNA reads as TGTGCCAGCAGCGTAGAGTCGGCAGGGGTGGTTTTCTTT. The variable domain in full, with the rest retrieved from reference TRBV9 and TRBJ1-1, is DSGVTQTPKHLITATGQRVTLRCSPRSGDLSVYWYQQSLDQGLQFLIQYYNGEERAKGNILERFSAQQFPDLHSELNLSSLELGDSALYFCASSVESAGVVFFGQGTRLTVV.

The chain links TRBV15 to TRBJ2-2; perhaps D is TRBD1 or TRBD2 (6 bases each). The CDR3 length is 15 residues. Germline V gene data show CDR1 as LNHNV and CDR2 as YYDKDF (reference sequence). The V end lost 3 bases, the J end lost 5 bases, and 13 bases lay between the germline ends. The CDR3 protein is CATSRGGAETGELFF. In DNA form, the CDR3 reads TGTGCCACCAGCAGGGGGGGCGCCGAGACCGGGGAGCTGTTTTTT.